Listed below are T cell receptor beta chains from one sample, sequenced in a study of CD8 T cells in ankylosing spondylitis. A single record per CDR3 protein comes from TCRdb applying MiXCR to the 5' RACE reads. The data hold some 240,000 distinct CDR3 sequences, with more than 20% observed a single time. Sequenced sample: blood, either unsorted or a sorted T cell fraction (not recorded which). These receptors originate from a male donor with ankylosing spondylitis or in good health (not recorded which). The CDR3 runs from the conserved cysteine through the conserved F or W. The order of the fields is clone size, J gene, D gene, V gene, CDR3 DNA, CDR3 protein. D genes are given only for firm matches. Size tells how often a clone was seen (once, few, many) or the class of an expanded clone, and some rows leave it out.

>few|TRBJ1-1|NA|TRBV20-1
TGCAGTCCCTATAACGTCGGCACTGAAGCTTTCTTT
CSPYNVGTEAFF
>NA|TRBJ1-1|NA|TRBV7-8
TGTGCCAGCAGCTTTTCGACGGGCCCCACTGAAGCTTTCTTT
CASSFSTGPTEAFF
>many|TRBJ2-7|TRBD1|TRBV7-6
TGTGCCAGCAGCTTCGGGACAGGGGCCTCCTACGAGCAGTACTTC
CASSFGTGASYEQYF
>NA|TRBJ2-5|NA|TRBV10-3
TGTGCCATCAGTCGGGATGGGCAAGAGACCCAGTACTTC
CAISRDGQETQYF
>many|TRBJ1-5|NA|TRBV20-1
TGCAGTGCTAGAGGCCCAACCCGCCGGGACATAGGAAATCAGCCCCAGCATTTT
CSARGPTRRDIGNQPQHF
>many|TRBJ2-7|TRBD1|TRBV12-3/TRBV12-4
TGTGCCAGCCAGACCGGACAGGGGGAAACCTACGAGCAGTACTTC
CASQTGQGETYEQYF
>NA|TRBJ2-7|TRBD1|TRBV20-1
TGCAGTGCCGAGGACAGGCCACCCTACGAGCAGTACTTC
CSAEDRPPYEQYF
>many|TRBJ1-6|NA|TRBV20-1
TGCAGTGCTAGTCTAGGGATTGATAATTCACCCCTCCACTTT
CSASLGIDNSPLHF
>NA|TRBJ2-3|TRBD1|TRBV5-5
TGTGCCAGCAGCGGGGACAGGGGGAGCACAGATACGCAGTATTTT
CASSGDRGSTDTQYF
>NA|TRBJ2-1|NA|TRBV12-3/TRBV12-4
TGTGCCAGCAGTTTAGTCCCGGGGTTGTGGGCGGGGAACAATGAGCAGTTCTTC
CASSLVPGLWAGNNEQFF
>NA|TRBJ2-3|TRBD2|TRBV2
TGTGCCAGCAGTTTCTTACTAGCGGGGCGTCCAGATACGCAGTATTTT
CASSFLLAGRPDTQYF
>NA|TRBJ2-1|NA|TRBV15
TGTGCCACCAGCAGAGATCCACTGACCTCCTACAATGAGCAGTTCTTC
CATSRDPLTSYNEQFF
>many|TRBJ2-3|NA|TRBV20-1
TGCAGTGCCCCCCGAGGGTCTAGCACAGATACGCAGTATTTT
CSAPRGSSTDTQYF
>NA|TRBJ2-1|NA|TRBV20-1
TGCAGTGCTCCTACACAAGGTCCGGGGGTCTTC
CSAPTQGPGVF
>NA|TRBJ2-2|TRBD2|TRBV11-2
TGTGCCAGCAGCAGCACTAGCGGGGGTAACACCGGGGAGCTGTTTTTT
CASSSTSGGNTGELFF
>NA|TRBJ1-4|NA|TRBV20-1
TGCAGTGCCCCCGGATGGGGGACGGATCCCGAAAAACTGTTTTTT
CSAPGWGTDPEKLFF
>many|TRBJ2-5|NA|TRBV28
TGTGCCAGCAGTTCAGGACAGAACCACCAAGAGACCCAGTACTTC
CASSSGQNHQETQYF
>NA|TRBJ2-6|NA|TRBV5-1
TGCGCCAGCAGCTTGTTGGTACCTGGGGCCAACGTCCTGACTTTC
CASSLLVPGANVLTF
>many|TRBJ1-4|NA|TRBV20-1
TGCAGTGCTAGAGATCCCTGGGGAAAAACTAATGAAAAACTGTTTTTT
CSARDPWGKTNEKLFF
>many|TRBJ1-2|NA|TRBV20-1
TGCAGTGCTAGTGGGGCACATGGCTACACCTTC
CSASGAHGYTF
>many|TRBJ2-7|TRBD1|TRBV20-1
TGCAGTGCTAGTGGGACAGGGGGGCGCGAGCAGTACTTC
CSASGTGGREQYF
>many|TRBJ2-6|TRBD2|TRBV4-1
TGCGCCAGCAGCCAGAGCCCCGGGGGGGTTGGGGCCAACGTCCTGACTTTC
CASSQSPGGVGANVLTF